The clone carrying this TCR beta chain was recorded a few times. This record comes from a study of CD8 T cells in ankylosing spondylitis. Germline V CDR1 and CDR2: MDHEN, SYDVKM. The CDR3 consists of 17 residues. J gave up 5 bases and V 5 bases, and 15 bases lay outside the gene matches. TCRdb redid the calling of the 5' RACE reads with MiXCR, one entry per CDR3 protein. The sample includes more than 300,000 distinct CDR3 sequences, under 14% seen only once; the top ten take 8% to 9.5%. This chain connects TRBV28 to TRBJ2-1; 7 nucleotides agree with TRBD1. The origin of this receptor is a female donor with ankylosing spondylitis or in good health (not recorded which). Sample: blood, either unsorted or a sorted T cell fraction (not recorded which). The CDR3 region is CASSLQRTGPVDNEQFF. The DNA of the CDR3 is TGTGCCAGCAGTCTTCAGAGGACAGGCCCGGTGGACAATGAGCAGTTCTTC.